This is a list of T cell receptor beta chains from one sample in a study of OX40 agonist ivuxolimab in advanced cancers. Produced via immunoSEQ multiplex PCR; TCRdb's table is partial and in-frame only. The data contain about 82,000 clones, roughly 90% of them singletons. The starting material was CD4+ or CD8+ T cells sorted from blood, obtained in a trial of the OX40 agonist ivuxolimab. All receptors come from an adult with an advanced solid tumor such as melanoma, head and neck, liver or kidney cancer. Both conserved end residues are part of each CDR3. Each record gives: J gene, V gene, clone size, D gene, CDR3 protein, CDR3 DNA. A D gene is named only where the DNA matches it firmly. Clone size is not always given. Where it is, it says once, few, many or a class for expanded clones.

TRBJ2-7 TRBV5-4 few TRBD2 CASSSSGTTAYEQYF TGTGCCAGCAGCTCGTCCGGGACTACCGCCTACGAGCAGTACTTC
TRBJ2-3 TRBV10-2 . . CASSEGARAGSSGTQYF TGCGCCAGCAGTGAAGGTGCGCGGGCGGGATCGAGTGGTACGCAGTATTTT
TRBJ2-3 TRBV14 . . CASSQGGGDTQYF TGTGCCAGCAGCCAAGGTGGAGGCGATACGCAGTATTTT
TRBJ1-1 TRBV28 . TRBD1 CASSAGQGTEAFF TGTGCCAGCAGCGCGGGACAGGGCACTGAAGCTTTCTTT
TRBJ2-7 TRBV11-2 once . CASSQQDLEQYF TGTGCCAGCAGCCAACAGGATCTCGAGCAGTACTTC
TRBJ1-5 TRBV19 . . CASTASGVSQPQHF TGTGCCAGTACTGCGTCAGGGGTAAGTCAGCCCCAGCATTTT
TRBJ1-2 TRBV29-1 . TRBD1 CSAGQVNYGYTF TGCAGCGCTGGACAGGTCAACTATGGCTACACCTTC
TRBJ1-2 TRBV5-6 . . CASSPRGGPNYGYTF TGTGCCAGCAGCCCCCGTGGAGGGCCTAACTATGGCTACACCTTC
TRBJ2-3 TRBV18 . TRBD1 CASSPRGTDLTDTQYF TGTGCCAGCTCACCACGTGGGACAGACCTCACAGATACGCAGTATTTT
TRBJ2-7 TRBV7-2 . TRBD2 CASSLGSGSLYEQYF TGTGCCAGCAGCTTAGGTAGCGGGAGTCTGTACGAGCAGTACTTC
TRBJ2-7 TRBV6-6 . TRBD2 CASSFFAGGYEQYF TGTGCCAGCAGCTTTTTCGCGGGAGGCTACGAGCAGTACTTC
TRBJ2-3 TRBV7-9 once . CASSIRLGGGDTQYF TGTGCCAGCAGCATCAGACTAGGGGGAGGAGATACGCAGTATTTT
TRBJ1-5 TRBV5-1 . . CASSLGGTNQPQHF TGCGCCAGCAGCTTGGGGGGGACTAATCAGCCCCAGCATTTT
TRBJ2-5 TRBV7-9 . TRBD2 CASSFRREGGETQYF TGTGCCAGCAGCTTTCGGCGGGAGGGCGGAGAGACCCAGTACTTC
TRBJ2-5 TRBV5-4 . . CASSLEAGRRETQYF TGTGCCAGCAGCTTGGAGGCAGGGAGACGAGAGACCCAGTACTTC
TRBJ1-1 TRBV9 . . CASSVAPHGDTEAFF TGTGCCAGCAGCGTAGCTCCCCATGGGGACACTGAAGCTTTCTTT
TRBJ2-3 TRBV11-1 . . CASSSASADTQYF TGTGCCAGCAGCTCGGCCTCGGCAGATACGCAGTATTTT